This T cell receptor (beta chain) is drawn from a study of human T cells and chemical hapten exposure. Study-wide results and caveats: More PT1 expanded TCRs went with higher patch test scores.

Germline V gene sequence: CDR1 SGHAT, CDR2 FQNNGV. This CDR3 comprises 15 residues. The V end was cut by 7 bases, the J end by 0 bases, with 13 bases between. Each CDR3 protein gets one entry after TCRdb re-called the RACE reads with MiXCR. Here the sample spans around 200,000 distinct CDR3 sequences, almost 30% being singletons. As to this clonotype: Antigen: not known.

Time point of the sample: pre-sensitization, week 0. This sample's treatment: therapeutic diphenylcyclopropenone sensitization with weekly scalp DPC. Unseparated into fractions, whole blood served as the source from which total RNA was extracted. The TCR sequence derives from a woman in her thirties with alopecia areata. Some clones in this sample may be carry-over from other donors' samples. The source was whole blood, collected in connection with sensitization to the hapten diphenylcyclopropenone (DPC). The chain has TRBV11-2 and TRBJ2-1, with no clear D. The CDR3 reads CASTFGGSSYNEQFF. The CDR3 bases are TGTGCCAGCACCTTCGGCGGAAGCTCCTACAATGAGCAGTTCTTC.